These T cell receptor beta chains were read from a single sample in a study of spatial heterogeneity in lung cancer. Each CDR3 protein gets one entry after TCRdb re-called the 5' RACE reads with MiXCR. Here the sample spans 8,500 to 14,000 distinct CDR3 sequences, about 3.8% being singletons. The sequencing here drew on PBMCs, taken at surgery. These receptors were obtained from a female donor with early-stage non-small cell lung cancer. The CDR3 runs from the conserved cysteine through the conserved F or W. A D gene is named only where the DNA matches it firmly. Expanded clones get a size class; other rows say once, few or many, or leave the size out.

clone_size j_call cdr3_length v_call d_call cdr3_nt cdr3_aa
many TRBJ2-6 17 TRBV5-4 . TGTGCCAGCAGCTTGGCCGCGTTCCGCTCTGGGGCCAACGTCCTGACTTTC CASSLAAFRSGANVLTF
many TRBJ2-7 13 TRBV6-6 . TGTGCCAGCAGTTACAGGGGGGTCAACGAGCAGTACTTC CASSYRGVNEQYF
many TRBJ2-1 13 TRBV29-1 TRBD2 TGCAGCGTTGACAGCGGGAGTGGGAATGAGCAGTTCTTC CSVDSGSGNEQFF
many TRBJ2-4 13 TRBV28 . TGTGCCAGCAGTGGGGGTGTCGGAAACATTCAGTACTTC CASSGGVGNIQYF
many TRBJ2-3 17 TRBV20-1 TRBD2 TGCAGTGTAGGCCTAGCGGGAGGGCTGACTTTCCCAGATACGCAGTATTTT CSVGLAGGLTFPDTQYF
many TRBJ1-6 14 TRBV28 . TGTGCCAGCTCTCGGTTGGGGGCCCATTCACCCCTCCACTTT CASSRLGAHSPLHF
many TRBJ2-1 15 TRBV3-1 TRBD2 TGTGCCAGCAGCCAAGGCTTCGGGGGGGACAATGAGCAGTTCTTC CASSQGFGGDNEQFF
many TRBJ1-1 14 TRBV12-3/TRBV12-4 TRBD1 TGTGCCAGCAGCTGGGACAGCTTGAACACTGAAGCTTTCTTT CASSWDSLNTEAFF
many TRBJ2-5 13 TRBV2 . TGTGCCAGCTCTGGAGTAGTTCGAGAGACCCAGTACTTC CASSGVVRETQYF
many TRBJ2-1 13 TRBV6-1 . TGTGCCAGCAGTGAAGCGCTCAGGGGTGAGCAGTTCTTC CASSEALRGEQFF
many TRBJ1-4 16 TRBV4-3 . TGCGCCAGCAGCCAGTCTTCGGTGTTAGGCGGTGAAAAACTGTTTTTT CASSQSSVLGGEKLFF
many TRBJ2-1 12 TRBV3-1 . TGTGCCAGCAGCCAAGATTGGAATGAGCAGTTCTTC CASSQDWNEQFF
medium-sized TRBJ2-2 14 TRBV4-1 . TGCGCCAGCAGCCAAGCCCCTAGGGGCGGGGAGCTGTTTTTT CASSQAPRGGELFF
many TRBJ2-7 17 TRBV9 . TGTGCCAGCAGCGCCCTCCCTAAACAGACCCCCACCTACGAGCAGTACTTC CASSALPKQTPTYEQYF
many TRBJ2-7 17 TRBV5-5 . TGTGCCAGCAGCTTGCAAGGGGCGGGCGGACTAACCTACGAGCAGTACTTC CASSLQGAGGLTYEQYF
many TRBJ2-3 16 TRBV6-5 TRBD1 TGTGCCAGCAGTTACCAGACAGGGGGCCGGGGAGATACGCAGTATTTT CASSYQTGGRGDTQYF
many TRBJ2-1 15 TRBV12-3/TRBV12-4 TRBD2 TGTGCCAGCAGTTACCCTCGCGGGGGAGTCAATGAGCAGTTCTTC CASSYPRGGVNEQFF
few TRBJ2-1 17 TRBV7-2 TRBD2 TGTGCCAGCAGCTCCGGGATCGGGACTAGCGCCTACAATGAGCAGTTCTTC CASSSGIGTSAYNEQFF
many TRBJ2-1 16 TRBV9 TRBD2 TGTGCCAGCAGCGTACTCGCGGGAGGTTCCTACAATGAGCAGTTCTTC CASSVLAGGSYNEQFF
many TRBJ2-1 17 TRBV28 . TGTGCCAGCAGTTTATGGACCCTCTCCGGAGACCACAATGAGCAGTTCTTC CASSLWTLSGDHNEQFF
many TRBJ2-2 15 TRBV5-4 TRBD2 TGTGCCAGCAGCTTTGGAGCGGGAGCCACCGGGGAGCTGTTTTTT CASSFGAGATGELFF
many TRBJ2-3 15 TRBV20-1 . TGCAGTGCTAGCCCCCAGGGTGAACCCACAGATACGCAGTATTTT CSASPQGEPTDTQYF
many TRBJ1-1 15 TRBV7-8 . TGTGCCAGCAGCTTAGCGCAGGGTTTGAACACTGAAGCTTTCTTT CASSLAQGLNTEAFF
many TRBJ2-3 16 TRBV20-1 . TGCAGTGCTAGAGTGGGCCAGGCAGGGGGCACAGATACGCAGTATTTT CSARVGQAGGTDTQYF
few TRBJ2-6 18 TRBV7-8 TRBD1 TGTGCCAGCAGCTTAGCTCGTCGGACAGGGGGCTCCGGGGCAGTCCTGACTTTC CASSLARRTGGSGAVLTF
many TRBJ2-5 10 TRBV20-1 . TGCAGTGCGGCACAAGAGACCCAGTACTTC CSAAQETQYF
many TRBJ2-7 15 TRBV20-1 TRBD2 TGCAGTGCTAGACAAACTAGCGGGAACCCGTACGAGCAGTACTTC CSARQTSGNPYEQYF
medium-sized TRBJ2-5 18 TRBV5-6 TRBD2 TGTGCCAGCAGCTTCTGGACTAGCGGGGGGCCTAAGGAGAAGACCCAGTACTTC CASSFWTSGGPKEKTQYF
many TRBJ2-3 16 TRBV5-1 TRBD1 TGCGCCAGCAGCCTGTTGACAGGGGGCAACACAGATACGCAGTATTTT CASSLLTGGNTDTQYF
many TRBJ2-3 11 TRBV7-9 . TGTGCCAGCACCCCCGGGGATACGCAGTATTTT CASTPGDTQYF
. TRBJ2-2 14 TRBV5-6 . TGTGCCAGCAGCTTGGGGACAGCCACCGGGGAGCTGTTTTTT CASSLGTATGELFF
many TRBJ1-5 15 TRBV7-2 . TGTGCCAGCAGCTCATACAGGGCGCCCAATCAGCCCCAGCATTTT CASSSYRAPNQPQHF
many TRBJ2-1 17 TRBV5-1 TRBD2 TGCGCCAGCAGCTTAGACCCTAGCGGGGGGTTGAAAAATGAGCAGTTCTTC CASSLDPSGGLKNEQFF
many TRBJ2-3 14 TRBV7-2 . TGTGCCAGCAGCTTGACCGGGGGCACAGATACGCAGTATTTT CASSLTGGTDTQYF
many TRBJ2-5 13 TRBV15 TRBD1 TGTGCCACCGGGTCAGGGGGACGGGAGACCCAGTACTTC CATGSGGRETQYF
many TRBJ2-3 12 TRBV7-2 . TGTGCCAGCAGCACTGACTCAGATACGCAGTATTTT CASSTDSDTQYF
many TRBJ2-2 16 TRBV7-2 . TGTGCCAGCAGCTTAGTTGCGAGCCCCCCCACCGGGGAGCTGTTTTTT CASSLVASPPTGELFF
many TRBJ2-2 15 TRBV27 TRBD2 TGTGCCAGCAGTTTTGGACTAGCGGGCACCGGGGAGCTGTTTTTT CASSFGLAGTGELFF
. TRBJ1-4 17 TRBV5-1 . TGCGCCAGCAGCTTGGCCGGCACCGGGAGTACTAATGAAAAACTGTTTTTT CASSLAGTGSTNEKLFF
many TRBJ2-3 15 TRBV5-6 TRBD1 TGTGCCAGCAGCTCCCGGGACAGGGGCGCGGATACGCAGTATTTT CASSSRDRGADTQYF
many TRBJ2-1 15 TRBV9 . TGTGCCAGCAGCGTAGAGCCAGGGACCCACAATGAGCAGTTCTTC CASSVEPGTHNEQFF
many TRBJ1-5 13 TRBV20-1 . TGCAGTGCTAGAGCGGAGGTCGATCAGCCCCAGCATTTT CSARAEVDQPQHF
many TRBJ2-7 16 TRBV20-1 . TGCAGTGCGACGCGCTACTCGCGGGCGGACTCCTACGAGCAGTACTTC CSATRYSRADSYEQYF
many TRBJ1-1 16 TRBV6-2/TRBV6-3 TRBD1 TGTGCCAGCGAGAGGGACAGGGTGAGTGGGAACACTGAAGCTTTCTTT CASERDRVSGNTEAFF
many TRBJ2-1 12 TRBV29-1 . TGCAGCGTTGTGGGCCAGGGCAATGAGCAGTTCTTC CSVVGQGNEQFF
many TRBJ1-5 13 TRBV20-1 . TGCAGTGCTAGTTCAGGGGCGAATCAGCCCCAGCATTTT CSASSGANQPQHF
few TRBJ2-7 15 TRBV6-1 . TGTGCCAGCAGTGAACGGGGTGGGGGCTCCTACGAGCAGTACTTC CASSERGGGSYEQYF
medium-sized TRBJ2-7 13 TRBV20-1 . TGCAGTGCTAGAGTACAGGGCCTCTACGAGCAGTACTTC CSARVQGLYEQYF
many TRBJ2-1 16 TRBV20-1 TRBD2 TGCAGTGCCGTGACCCTAGCGGGAGACTCCTACAATGAGCAGTTCTTC CSAVTLAGDSYNEQFF
many TRBJ2-7 11 TRBV28 . TGTGCCAGCAGGGGTGGTTACGAGCAGTACTTC CASRGGYEQYF
many TRBJ1-6 15 TRBV20-1 . TGCAGTGCTAGAGATCGTGAGGGATTGAATTCACCCCTCCACTTT CSARDREGLNSPLHF
many TRBJ2-7 13 TRBV29-1 . TGCAGCGATCGACAGTCAGGTTCCTACGAGCAGTACTTC CSDRQSGSYEQYF
many TRBJ1-5 15 TRBV7-9 . TGTGCCAGCAGCTTAACCCAGGGGCAGGGACAGCCCCAGCATTTT CASSLTQGQGQPQHF
many TRBJ2-3 14 TRBV11-2 . TGTGCCAGCAGCGCTAGTTCTAGCACAGATACGCAGTATTTT CASSASSSTDTQYF
many TRBJ2-5 14 TRBV15 . TGTGCCACCAGCAGACAGGGTCTCCAAGAGACCCAGTACTTC CATSRQGLQETQYF
. TRBJ2-5 13 TRBV12-3/TRBV12-4 . TGTGCCAGCAGTCCGCCGGAGGGGGAGACCCAGTACTTC CASSPPEGETQYF
many TRBJ2-4 15 TRBV2 . TGTGCCAGCAGGGTTTCGACAGTAGCCAAAAACATTCAGTACTTC CASRVSTVAKNIQYF